Listed below are T cell receptor beta chains from one sample, sequenced in a study of T cell responses to AZD1222 COVID-19 vaccine. The repertoire was sequenced with immunoSEQ multiplex PCR; TCRdb's copy has only in-frame clones and lacks some. Among approximately 100,000 clones listed, around 94% were seen once. This sample comprised peripheral blood, obtained on day 0 of AZD1222 vaccination. The receptors stem from an adult in good health. CDR3s include the opening cysteine and the closing phenylalanine or tryptophan. D genes are given only for firm matches. Clone size is given for some rows only: seen once, a few or many times, or a class if the clone is expanded.

d_call,j_call,clone_size,v_call,cdr3_nt,cdr3_aa
NA,TRBJ1-1,NA,TRBV12-3/TRBV12-4,TGTGCCAGCAGTTTGTCACAAAACACTGAAGCTTTCTTT,CASSLSQNTEAFF
NA,TRBJ1-2,NA,TRBV6-5,TGTGCCAGCAAGCCTGGGGCAGCCCGGTCCTATGGCTACACCTTC,CASKPGAARSYGYTF
NA,TRBJ1-4,NA,TRBV19,TGTGCCAGTAGTACGTATGAAAAACTGTTTTTT,CASSTYEKLFF
NA,TRBJ1-2,NA,TRBV5-4,TGTGCCAGCAGTGGTTCTGGGGGAGGACTTAACTATGGCTACACCTTC,CASSGSGGGLNYGYTF
NA,TRBJ1-1,NA,TRBV4-1,TGCGCCAGCAGCCAAGATAATATCCCTGAAGCTTTCTTT,CASSQDNIPEAFF
NA,TRBJ1-4,NA,TRBV10-1,TGCGCCAGCAGTGAGGGACTCCATGAAAAACTGTTTTTT,CASSEGLHEKLFF
NA,TRBJ2-1,NA,TRBV5-4,TGTGCCAGCACGGAGGAACTTCTGGGTGAGCAGTTCTTC,CASTEELLGEQFF
NA,TRBJ2-7,NA,TRBV7-2,TGTGCCAGCAGCTTACAAGGGGGGCGTAACGAGCAGTACTTC,CASSLQGGRNEQYF
NA,TRBJ1-2,NA,TRBV7-9,TGTGCCAGCAGCTTAGTTGAAGCTAACTATGGCTACACCTTC,CASSLVEANYGYTF
NA,TRBJ1-3,once,TRBV5-1,TGCGCCAGCAGCGATAGAAACACCATATATTTT,CASSDRNTIYF
NA,TRBJ2-1,few,TRBV7-9,TGTGCCAGCAGCTCCCCTAACGCCTACAATGAGCAGTTCTTC,CASSSPNAYNEQFF
NA,TRBJ1-2,few,TRBV27,TGTGCCAGCAGTCCTAGAAACAGACTTAACTATGGCTACACCTTC,CASSPRNRLNYGYTF
NA,TRBJ1-2,NA,TRBV5-3,TGTGCCAGAAGGGTGGGAGACCCTTGCTACACCTTC,CARRVGDPCYTF
NA,TRBJ1-2,NA,TRBV27,TGTGCCAGCAGTTTATTGCCAGGTAGCGGCTACACCTTC,CASSLLPGSGYTF
TRBD1,TRBJ1-2,NA,TRBV11-3,TGTGCCAGCAGCGCGGGACAGCCAGGGGGCTACACCTTC,CASSAGQPGGYTF
NA,TRBJ2-1,NA,TRBV24-1,TGTGCCACGAGTTCCGTCGGGGTAGGGGCCAATGAGCAGTTCTTC,CATSSVGVGANEQFF
NA,TRBJ2-2,NA,TRBV2,TGTGCCAGCAGACCGGACACCAACACCGGGGAGCTGTTTTTT,CASRPDTNTGELFF
TRBD1,TRBJ1-2,once,TRBV7-2,TGTGCCAGCAGCCCCCGGGACAGGGGGGTGGATGGCTACACCTTC,CASSPRDRGVDGYTF
NA,TRBJ2-2,NA,TRBV7-3,TGTGCCAGCAGCTTATTGGGCGGAACGAACACCGGGGAGCTGTTTTTT,CASSLLGGTNTGELFF
NA,TRBJ2-2,NA,TRBV3-1/TRBV3-2,TGTGCCAGCAGCCCTCCTAAGGGGGCCGGGGAGCTGTTTTTT,CASSPPKGAGELFF
NA,TRBJ2-5,NA,TRBV7-7,TGTGCTAGCAGCTTGGGGCGGGGACTCCAAGAGACCCAGTACTTC,CASSLGRGLQETQYF
NA,TRBJ2-2,NA,TRBV3-1/TRBV3-2,TGTGCCAGCAGCCTAGTCCGGGATGGTTTAGTGTTTTTT,CASSLVRDGLVFF
NA,TRBJ1-5,NA,TRBV27,TGTGCCAGCAGTTTAATCGGCGGGGGTCAGCCCCAGCATTTT,CASSLIGGGQPQHF
NA,TRBJ1-1,NA,TRBV19,TGTGCCAGTAGTATTCAATGGAACACTGAAGCTTTCTTT,CASSIQWNTEAFF
TRBD1,TRBJ1-5,once,TRBV11-2,TGTGCCAGCAGTCATCTATCCGGGACAGGGGGGAACCAGCCCCAGCATTTT,CASSHLSGTGGNQPQHF
NA,TRBJ1-3,NA,TRBV7-9,TGTGCCAGCAGACAGGACTCTGGAAACACCATATATTTT,CASRQDSGNTIYF
NA,TRBJ1-1,NA,TRBV10-1,TGCGCCAGCAGCCTACCGCGGGGAGAGCACACTGAAGCTTTCTTT,CASSLPRGEHTEAFF
NA,TRBJ1-3,NA,TRBV28,TGTGCCAGCAGCAGACGCGGTGGAAACACCATATATTTT,CASSRRGGNTIYF
NA,TRBJ1-6,NA,TRBV6-5,TGTGCCAGCAACCCAGCTTATAATTCACCCCTCCACTTT,CASNPAYNSPLHF
TRBD1,TRBJ1-3,NA,TRBV6-5,TGTGCCAGCACTAGGACAGGGTATGGAAACACCATATATTTT,CASTRTGYGNTIYF
NA,TRBJ1-2,NA,TRBV4-3,TGCGCCAGCAGCCAAGATCCTTACAGCAACTATGGCTACACCTTC,CASSQDPYSNYGYTF
TRBD1,TRBJ1-4,NA,TRBV9,TGTGCCAGCAGCGCCCAGCCGGGACAGATTAATGAAAAACTGTTTTTT,CASSAQPGQINEKLFF
NA,TRBJ1-2,NA,TRBV9,TGTGCCAGCAGCGTAGGTGGGGGGAACTATGGCTACACCTTC,CASSVGGGNYGYTF
TRBD2,TRBJ2-7,NA,TRBV5-1,TGCGCCAGCAGCTCCACTAGCGGGAGGCTTCTATCGTCCTACGAGCAGTACTTC,CASSSTSGRLLSSYEQYF
TRBD1,TRBJ1-4,NA,TRBV6-1,TGTGCCAGCAGTGAATTTCAGGGGGAATTAGAAAAACTGTTTTTT,CASSEFQGELEKLFF
NA,TRBJ2-7,NA,TRBV21-1,TGTGCCAGCAGCCCCCGGACAGGGGGGAGCTACGAGCAGTACTTC,CASSPRTGGSYEQYF
NA,TRBJ1-1,once,TRBV14,TGTGCCAGCAGCTCACAGGCTGGCCTGGGCACTGAAGCTTTCTTT,CASSSQAGLGTEAFF
TRBD1,TRBJ1-1,NA,TRBV6-5,TGTGCCAGCAGTTTACCGGGACAGGGGTATAGTGAAGCTTTCTTT,CASSLPGQGYSEAFF
NA,TRBJ1-4,NA,TRBV3-1/TRBV3-2,TGTGCCAGCAGCCAAGGGACGGATGAAAAACTGTTTTTT,CASSQGTDEKLFF
NA,TRBJ2-5,NA,TRBV5-4,TGTGCCAGCAGCTTGCATAATAGGGAGACCCAGTACTTC,CASSLHNRETQYF
NA,TRBJ2-7,NA,TRBV20-1,TGCAGTGCTATTGACAGCTTCTACGAGCAGTACTTC,CSAIDSFYEQYF
NA,TRBJ1-6,NA,TRBV5-4,TGTGCCAGCAGCTTGGGGTTTTCACCCCTCCACTTT,CASSLGFSPLHF
NA,TRBJ1-6,NA,TRBV6-6,TGTGCCAGCAGTAACCATCCTAATTCACCCCTCCACTTT,CASSNHPNSPLHF
TRBD1,TRBJ2-7,NA,TRBV24-1,TGTGCCACCAGTGATCTCCGGGACAGGGGCTACGAGCAGTACTTC,CATSDLRDRGYEQYF
NA,TRBJ1-1,NA,TRBV5-1,TGCGCCAGCAGCTTGGGAACGTTGAACACTGAAGCTTTCTTT,CASSLGTLNTEAFF